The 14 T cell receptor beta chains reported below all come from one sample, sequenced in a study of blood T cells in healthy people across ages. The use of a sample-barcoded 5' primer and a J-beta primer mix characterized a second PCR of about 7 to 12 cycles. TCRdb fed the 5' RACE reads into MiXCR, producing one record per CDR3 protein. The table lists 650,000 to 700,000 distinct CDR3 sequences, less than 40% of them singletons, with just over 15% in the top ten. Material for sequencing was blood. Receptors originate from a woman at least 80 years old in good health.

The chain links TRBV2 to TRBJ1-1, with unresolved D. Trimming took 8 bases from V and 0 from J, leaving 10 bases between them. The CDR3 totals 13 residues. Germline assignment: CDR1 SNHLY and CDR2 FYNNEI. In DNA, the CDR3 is TGTGCCAGCTACCCTAACATGAACACTGAAGCTTTCTTT. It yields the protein CASYPNMNTEAFF.

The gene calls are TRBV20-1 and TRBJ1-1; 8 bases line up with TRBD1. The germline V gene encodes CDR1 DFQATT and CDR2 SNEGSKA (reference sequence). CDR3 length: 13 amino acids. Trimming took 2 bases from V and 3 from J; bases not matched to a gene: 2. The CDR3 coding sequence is TGCAGTGCTAGACAGGGGGCTGACACTGAAGCTTTCTTT. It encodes CSARQGADTEAFF.

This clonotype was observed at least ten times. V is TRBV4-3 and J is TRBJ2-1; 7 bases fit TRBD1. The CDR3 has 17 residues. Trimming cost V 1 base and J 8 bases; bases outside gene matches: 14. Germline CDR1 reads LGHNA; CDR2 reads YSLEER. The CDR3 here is CASSQANPGRGIDEQFF. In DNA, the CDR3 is TGCGCCAGCAGCCAAGCAAACCCGGGCAGGGGGATCGATGAGCAGTTCTTC.

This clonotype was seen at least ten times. The DNA for the CDR3 is TGTGCCAGCAGCCAAACCCCTACCCCCAGACAAAATGAGCAGTTCTTC. It yields the protein CASSQTPTPRQNEQFF. The chain couples TRBV14 to TRBJ2-1; D unclear. Trimming took 2 bases from V and 7 from J, leaving 18 bases between them. Germline values: CDR1 SGHDN, CDR2 FVKESK. The CDR3 has 16 amino acids.

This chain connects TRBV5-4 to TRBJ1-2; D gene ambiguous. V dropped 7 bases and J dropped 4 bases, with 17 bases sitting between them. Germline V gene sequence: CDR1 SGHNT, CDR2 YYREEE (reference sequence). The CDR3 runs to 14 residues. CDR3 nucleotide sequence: TGTGCCAGCGGACCCCAGATGGAGGCCTATGGCTACACCTTC. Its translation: CASGPQMEAYGYTF.

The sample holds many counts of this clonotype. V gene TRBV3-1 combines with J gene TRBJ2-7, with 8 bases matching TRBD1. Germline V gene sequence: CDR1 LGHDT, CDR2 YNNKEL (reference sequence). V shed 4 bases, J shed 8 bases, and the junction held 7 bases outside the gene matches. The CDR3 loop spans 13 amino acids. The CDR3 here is CASSRTGQGQQYF. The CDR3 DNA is TGTGCCAGCAGCCGGACCGGACAGGGACAGCAGTACTTC.

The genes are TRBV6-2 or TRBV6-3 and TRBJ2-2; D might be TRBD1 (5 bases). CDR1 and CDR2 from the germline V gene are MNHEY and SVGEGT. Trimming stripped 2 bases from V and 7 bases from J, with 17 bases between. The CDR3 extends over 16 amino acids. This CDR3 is CASSYPQGFTDGELFF. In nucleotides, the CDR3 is TGTGCCAGCAGTTACCCGCAGGGATTTACGGACGGGGAGCTGTTTTTT.

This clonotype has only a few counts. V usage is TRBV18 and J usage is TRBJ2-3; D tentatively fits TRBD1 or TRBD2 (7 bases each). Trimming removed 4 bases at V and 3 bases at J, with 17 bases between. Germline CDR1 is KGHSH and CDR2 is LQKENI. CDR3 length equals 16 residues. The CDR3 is CASSRRQGGGTDTQYF. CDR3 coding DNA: TGTGCCAGCTCACGACGACAGGGAGGGGGGACAGATACGCAGTATTTT. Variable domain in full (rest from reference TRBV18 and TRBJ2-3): NAGVMQNPRHLVRRRGQEARLRCSPMKGHSHVYWYRQLPEEGLKFMVYLQKENIIDESGMPKERFSAEFPKEGPSILRIQQVVRGDSAAYFCASSRRQGGGTDTQYFGPGTRLTVL.

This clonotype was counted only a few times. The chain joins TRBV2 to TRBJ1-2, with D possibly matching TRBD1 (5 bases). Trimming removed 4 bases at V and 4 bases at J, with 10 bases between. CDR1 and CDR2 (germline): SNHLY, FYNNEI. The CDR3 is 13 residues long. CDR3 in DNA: TGTGCCAGCAGTGTCCAGGGCTTCTATGGCTACACCTTC. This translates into CASSVQGFYGYTF.

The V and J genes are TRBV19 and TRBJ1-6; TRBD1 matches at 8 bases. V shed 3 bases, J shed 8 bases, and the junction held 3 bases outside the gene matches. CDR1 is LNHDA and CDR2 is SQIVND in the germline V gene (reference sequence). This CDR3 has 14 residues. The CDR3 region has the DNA TGTGCCAGTAGTATGCAGGGGGCCTATTCACCCCTCCACTTT. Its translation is CASSMQGAYSPLHF. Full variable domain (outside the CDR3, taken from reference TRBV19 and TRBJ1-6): DGGITQSPKYLFRKEGQNVTLSCEQNLNHDAMYWYRQDPGQGLRLIYYSQIVNDFQKGDIAEGYSVSREKKESFPLTVTSAQKNPTAFYLCASSMQGAYSPLHFGNGTRLTVT.

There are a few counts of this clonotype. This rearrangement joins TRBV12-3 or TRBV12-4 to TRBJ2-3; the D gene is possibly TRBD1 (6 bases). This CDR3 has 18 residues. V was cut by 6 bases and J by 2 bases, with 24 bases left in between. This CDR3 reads CASSSNPTGSMTTDTQYF. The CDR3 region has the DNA TGTGCCAGCAGCTCAAATCCAACAGGGTCTATGACCACAGATACGCAGTATTTT.

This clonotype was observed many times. CDR3 residues: CASSYYPNQPQHF. As DNA, the CDR3 is TGTGCCAGCAGTTACTACCCGAATCAGCCCCAGCATTTT. V gene TRBV6-5 combines with J gene TRBJ1-5; D gene uncertain. CDR1 and CDR2 (germline): MNHEY, SVGAGI. V lost 1 base and J lost 4, with 5 bases in between. The CDR3 consists of 13 residues.

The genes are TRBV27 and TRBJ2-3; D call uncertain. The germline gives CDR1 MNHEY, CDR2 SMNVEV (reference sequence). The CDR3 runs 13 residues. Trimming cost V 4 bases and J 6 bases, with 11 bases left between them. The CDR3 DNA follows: TGTGCCAGCAGTTCGTGGCAAGAGGATACGCAGTATTTT. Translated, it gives CASSSWQEDTQYF.

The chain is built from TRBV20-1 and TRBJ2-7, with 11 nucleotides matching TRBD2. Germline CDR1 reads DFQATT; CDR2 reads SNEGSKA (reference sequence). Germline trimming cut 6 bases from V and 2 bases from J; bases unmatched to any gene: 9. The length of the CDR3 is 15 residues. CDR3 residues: CSAGELAGAPYEQYF. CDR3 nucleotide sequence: TGCAGTGCCGGGGAACTAGCGGGGGCCCCCTACGAGCAGTACTTC.